Listed below are T cell receptor beta chains from one sample, sequenced in a study of T cells after yellow fever vaccination. TCRdb re-analysed the 5' RACE reads in MiXCR, keeping a single row per CDR3 protein. The sample carries around 320,000 distinct CDR3 sequences, about 10% recorded once. Sequenced material: CD4+ T cells sorted from PBMCs, taken 45 days after the yellow fever booster vaccination. These receptors were taken from a man between 18 and 35 years old who received the YFV17D yellow fever vaccine. Each CDR3 is given with its conserved first and last residue. A D gene is named only where the DNA matches it firmly. Expanded clones are given a class, and other clones once, few, many or no size at all.

abundance | j_gene | v_gene | d_gene | CDR3nt | CDR3aa
few | TRBJ2-5 | TRBV9 | . | TGTGCCAGCAGCGTAGCGGCAGGGGCGAACCAAGAGACCCAGTACTTC | CASSVAAGANQETQYF
many | TRBJ2-1 | TRBV7-2 | . | TGTGCCAGCAGCTCCCGGACGGGGTATGGTGAGCAGTTCTTC | CASSSRTGYGEQFF
. | TRBJ2-1 | TRBV20-1 | TRBD2 | TGCAGTGCTAGATTTCTAGCGGGGCTTCGGAATGAGCAGTTCTTC | CSARFLAGLRNEQFF
. | TRBJ2-7 | TRBV6-1 | TRBD1 | TGTGCCAGCAGTCCCCTCCGGGACAGGGGGAGCGGCACCTACGAGCAGTACTTC | CASSPLRDRGSGTYEQYF
. | TRBJ1-2 | TRBV7-9 | TRBD1 | TGTGCCAGCAGCACGGGACAGGGTAACTATGGCTACACCTTC | CASSTGQGNYGYTF
few | TRBJ2-2 | TRBV20-1 | . | TGCAGTGCTAGAGGACCAAGGGTTATTTATACCGGGGAGCTGTTTTTT | CSARGPRVIYTGELFF
. | TRBJ2-5 | TRBV5-1 | TRBD1 | TGCGCCAGCAGCCCCCGCCCCGGGACAGTCGAGACCCAGTACTTC | CASSPRPGTVETQYF
many | TRBJ2-4 | TRBV7-2 | . | TGTGCCAGCAGCTTAGACCGACAGAACATTCAGTACTTC | CASSLDRQNIQYF
. | TRBJ1-5 | TRBV28 | . | TGTGCCAGTTATAGGGATCGCAATCAGCCCCAGCATTTT | CASYRDRNQPQHF
many | TRBJ2-3 | TRBV24-1 | TRBD2 | TGTGCCACCAGTGACCCCGACTTAGCGGGGGGCACAGATACGCAGTATTTT | CATSDPDLAGGTDTQYF
. | TRBJ1-4 | TRBV6-5 | TRBD1 | TGTGCCAGCAGACGTAAAACAGGGGTCGGGGATGAAAAACTGTTTTTT | CASRRKTGVGDEKLFF
. | TRBJ2-1 | TRBV5-1 | . | TGCGCCAGCAGCTATGAGTTGACTTACAATGAGCAGTTCTTC | CASSYELTYNEQFF
. | TRBJ2-3 | TRBV10-3 | TRBD1 | TGTGCCATCAGCACAGGGGCAGATACGCAGTATTTT | CAISTGADTQYF
many | TRBJ1-1 | TRBV12-3/TRBV12-4 | . | TGTGCCAGCAGTTTCCCGGGGAGCAACACTGAAGCTTTCTTT | CASSFPGSNTEAFF
. | TRBJ1-4 | TRBV4-1 | . | TGCGCCAGCAGCCAGCTACCATACAGCCAGGGGTTCGAAAAACTGTTTTTT | CASSQLPYSQGFEKLFF
few | TRBJ2-5 | TRBV14 | . | TGTGCCAGCAGCCAACCTTGGACTGGTCGAGAGACCCAGTACTTC | CASSQPWTGRETQYF
once | TRBJ2-5 | TRBV6-6 | . | TGTGCCCCGTCGAGAGAGACCCAGTACTTC | CAPSRETQYF
few | TRBJ1-2 | TRBV7-2 | . | TGTGCCAGCAGCCCCCAGACAGAGTATTCTGGCTACACCTTC | CASSPQTEYSGYTF
. | TRBJ2-1 | TRBV5-1 | . | TGCGCCAGCAGCTCTCGGGGGTACAATGAGCAGTTCTTC | CASSSRGYNEQFF
few | TRBJ2-2 | TRBV5-6 | TRBD1 | TGTGCCAGCAGCTTTCGGACAGGGGCACCGAACACCGGGGAGCTGTTTTTT | CASSFRTGAPNTGELFF
. | TRBJ1-6 | TRBV4-1 | . | TGCGCCAGCAGCATGAAATGGGATTCACCCCTCCACTTT | CASSMKWDSPLHF
. | TRBJ2-3 | TRBV24-1 | . | TGTGCCACCAGTGATTTGTACGGTCGCACAGATACGCAGTATTTT | CATSDLYGRTDTQYF
few | TRBJ2-3 | TRBV7-2 | TRBD1 | TGTGCCAGCAGCCGAGGACAGGAAAGGAATACGCAGTATTTT | CASSRGQERNTQYF
. | TRBJ2-1 | TRBV5-1 | . | TGCGCCAGCAGCTTGGTTACAGGGACCAATGAGCAGTTCTTC | CASSLVTGTNEQFF
. | TRBJ1-5 | TRBV12-3/TRBV12-4 | . | TGTGCCAGCAGCCCTTTGGGTCGAAACAATCAGCCCCAGCATTTT | CASSPLGRNNQPQHF
few | TRBJ1-6 | TRBV12-3/TRBV12-4 | . | TGTGCCAGCAGTATCGGGACCCGCAGTTCACCCCTCCACTTT | CASSIGTRSSPLHF
many | TRBJ1-2 | TRBV7-2 | . | TGTGCCAGCAGCTCCGGGGGGGTGAGGTATGGCTACACCTTC | CASSSGGVRYGYTF
. | TRBJ2-2 | TRBV7-9 | . | TGTGCCAGCAGCTCCGGGCAACCGGGCGGGGAGCTGTTTTTT | CASSSGQPGGELFF
few | TRBJ2-7 | TRBV6-5 | . | TGTGCCAGCACCCCACATTCTCCGACGGTGAGCTCCTACGAGCAGTACTTC | CASTPHSPTVSSYEQYF
once | TRBJ1-2 | TRBV19 | TRBD1 | TGTGCCAGTAGTATAGCGGGACAGGGGCGAGGAGGCTACACCTTC | CASSIAGQGRGGYTF
few | TRBJ1-3 | TRBV10-1 | . | TGCGCCAGCAGCGCAGGGATCTCTGGAAACACCATATATTTT | CASSAGISGNTIYF
few | TRBJ1-2 | TRBV7-8 | . | TGTGCCAGCACCCCTGGGGACTTGGCTTATGGCTACACCTTC | CASTPGDLAYGYTF
few | TRBJ1-1 | TRBV19 | . | TGTGCCAGTAAGGGGGTACTGAACACTGAAGCTTTCTTT | CASKGVLNTEAFF
. | TRBJ2-7 | TRBV7-9 | . | TGTGCCAGCAGCTTTGGGGGCTCGAGCGAGCAGTACTTC | CASSFGGSSEQYF
few | TRBJ2-7 | TRBV2 | . | TGTGCCAGCAGTGAGGTGTTAGACGGCTACGAGCAGTACTTC | CASSEVLDGYEQYF
. | TRBJ1-1 | TRBV10-2 | . | TGCGCCAGCAGGCCAGGGGTTGGCACTGAAGCTTTCTTT | CASRPGVGTEAFF
many | TRBJ1-4 | TRBV5-1 | TRBD1 | TGCGCCAGCAGCCTTCAAGAAGGGGGCGCAAATGAAAAACTGTTTTTT | CASSLQEGGANEKLFF
few | TRBJ2-1 | TRBV5-4 | . | TGTGCCAGCAGAGTCGACACAGGTTCGGATGAGCAGTTCTTC | CASRVDTGSDEQFF
. | TRBJ2-3 | TRBV7-2 | . | TGTGCCAGCAGCTGGGGCCCGGGACAGGGTACTAGCGGGGCAGATACGCAGTATTTT | CASSWGPGQGTSGADTQYF
few | TRBJ2-1 | TRBV7-2 | . | TGTGCCAGCAGCGACAGGACCTTCTACAATGAGCAGTTCTTC | CASSDRTFYNEQFF
. | TRBJ2-1 | TRBV29-1 | . | TGCAGCGTCGCCCGGCCGGGCAATGAGCAGTTCTTC | CSVARPGNEQFF
many | TRBJ2-2 | TRBV6-2/TRBV6-3 | . | TGTGCCAGCAGTTACCCCGGGGAGCTGTTTTTT | CASSYPGELFF
. | TRBJ1-1 | TRBV7-6 | TRBD1 | TGTGCCAGCAGCGCAAGGGACAGGGGGGTATCAACTGAAGCTTTCTTT | CASSARDRGVSTEAFF
few | TRBJ1-2 | TRBV5-5 | TRBD1 | TGTGCCAGCAGCACCCCGGGACAGGGCCATGGCTACACCTTC | CASSTPGQGHGYTF
. | TRBJ2-7 | TRBV19 | . | TGTGCCAGTAGTATAGACTTATCCCTGCACTCCTACGAGCAGTACTTC | CASSIDLSLHSYEQYF
many | TRBJ1-4 | TRBV5-6 | TRBD1 | TGTGCCAGCAGCTTGTTTCAGGGGGGTGAAAAACTGTTTTTT | CASSLFQGGEKLFF
. | TRBJ2-1 | TRBV9 | TRBD2 | TGTGCCAGCAGCGTAGCTCCTAGCGGAGGAAACAATGAGCAGTTCTTC | CASSVAPSGGNNEQFF
. | TRBJ2-7 | TRBV29-1 | . | TGCAGCGTTGAAGGGGGGAACTCCTACGAGCAGTACTTC | CSVEGGNSYEQYF
few | TRBJ1-2 | TRBV6-6 | . | TGTGCCAGCAGCCACGAAGGGAACTATGGCTACACCTTC | CASSHEGNYGYTF
few | TRBJ2-5 | TRBV19 | TRBD1 | TGTGCCAGTAGTATAGCTCCGACAGGGAGTCGTGCCCAGTACTTC | CASSIAPTGSRAQYF
few | TRBJ1-3 | TRBV6-6 | . | TGTGCCAGCAGTTTTTCGGTAGACTCTGGAAACACCATATATTTT | CASSFSVDSGNTIYF
. | TRBJ1-2 | TRBV19 | TRBD1 | TGTGCCAGTAGTATAAGAGGGGACAGGGCTTATGGCTACACCTTC | CASSIRGDRAYGYTF
. | TRBJ1-1 | TRBV18 | . | TGTGCCAGCTCACCACCGGATCGGGGCACTGAAGCTTTCTTT | CASSPPDRGTEAFF
few | TRBJ1-4 | TRBV7-9 | . | TGTGCCAGCAGACCAGCCCTGGGACGGGCGATCAGGGAAAAACTGTTTTTT | CASRPALGRAIREKLFF
. | TRBJ2-6 | TRBV6-5 | . | TGTGCCAGCAGTTACTCGAGTGGCTCTGGGGCCAACGTCCTGACTTTC | CASSYSSGSGANVLTF
. | TRBJ2-7 | TRBV30 | TRBD2 | TGTGCCTGGGCTCCCCCGGGGGGGTCTCGCGAGCAGTACTTC | CAWAPPGGSREQYF
. | TRBJ1-4 | TRBV15 | . | TGTGCCACCAGCAGAGATAGGGTGCAGGCTAATGAAAAACTGTTTTTT | CATSRDRVQANEKLFF
few | TRBJ1-3 | TRBV5-1 | . | TGCGCCAGCAGCTTGGCCTCGGGACAAGCACGCTCTGGAAACACCATATATTTT | CASSLASGQARSGNTIYF
many | TRBJ1-2 | TRBV7-2 | TRBD1 | TGTGCCAGCAGCTTAGCGGGACAGGGGGCTGGTGGCTACACCTTC | CASSLAGQGAGGYTF
. | TRBJ2-3 | TRBV18 | . | TGTGCCAGCTCACCCCGTTCCATCGCAGATACGCAGTATTTT | CASSPRSIADTQYF